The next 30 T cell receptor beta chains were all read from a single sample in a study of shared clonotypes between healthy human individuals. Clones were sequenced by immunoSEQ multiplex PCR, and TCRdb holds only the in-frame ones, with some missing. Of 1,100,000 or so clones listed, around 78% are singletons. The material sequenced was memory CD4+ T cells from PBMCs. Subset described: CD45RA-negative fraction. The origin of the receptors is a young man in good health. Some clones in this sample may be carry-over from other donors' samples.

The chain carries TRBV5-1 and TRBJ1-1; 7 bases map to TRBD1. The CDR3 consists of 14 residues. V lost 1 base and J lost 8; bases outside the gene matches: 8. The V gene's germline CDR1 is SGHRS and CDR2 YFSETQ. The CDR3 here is CASSLRSGTDEAFF. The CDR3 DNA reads TGCGCCAGCAGCTTGAGATCCGGGACAGACGAAGCTTTCTTT.

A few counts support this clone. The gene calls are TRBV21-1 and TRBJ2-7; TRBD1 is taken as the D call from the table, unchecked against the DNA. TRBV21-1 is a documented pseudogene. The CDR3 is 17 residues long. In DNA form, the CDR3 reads TGTGCCAGCAGCAAAGCGCTTGGACAGACTCCCTCCTACGAGCAGTACTTC. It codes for CASSKALGQTPSYEQYF.

CDR3 DNA sequence: TGTGCCAGCAGCCGGAGCGGGGGAACTAATGAAAAACTGTTTTTT. It is translated as CASSRSGGTNEKLFF. The rearrangement uses TRBV5-4 and TRBJ1-4; weak D call: TRBD1 (5 bases). The CDR3 sequence is 15 residues long. The ends were cut back, 4 bases at V and 1 base at J, with 11 bases in the middle. Germline V gene sequence: CDR1 SGHNT, CDR2 YYREEE (reference sequence). Looking up the rest from reference TRBV5-4 and TRBJ1-4 gives the full variable domain: ETGVTQSPTHLIKTRGQQVTLRCSSQSGHNTVSWYQQALGQGPQFIFQYYREEENGRGNFPPRFSGLQFPNYSSELNVNALELDDSALYLCASSRSGGTNEKLFFGSGTQLSVL.

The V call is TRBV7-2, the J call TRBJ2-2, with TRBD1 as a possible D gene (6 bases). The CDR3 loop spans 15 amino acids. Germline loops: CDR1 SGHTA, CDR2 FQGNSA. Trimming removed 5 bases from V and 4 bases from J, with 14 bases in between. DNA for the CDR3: TGTGCCAGCAGCCGCCCAGGGGCGTCCACCGGGGAGCTGTTTTTT. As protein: CASSRPGASTGELFF.

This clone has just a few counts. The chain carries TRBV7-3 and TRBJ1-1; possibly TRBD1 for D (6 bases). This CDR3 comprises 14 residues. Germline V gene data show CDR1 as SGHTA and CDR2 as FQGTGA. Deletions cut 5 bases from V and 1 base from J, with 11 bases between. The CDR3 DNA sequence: TGTGCCAGCAGCCCGGCAGGGGCGAACACTGAAGCTTTCTTT. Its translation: CASSPAGANTEAFF. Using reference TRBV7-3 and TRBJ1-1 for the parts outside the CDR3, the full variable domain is GAGVSQTPSNKVTEKGKYVELRCDPISGHTALYWYRQSLGQGPEFLIYFQGTGAADDSGLPNDRFFAVRPEGSVSTLKIQRTERGDSAVYLCASSPAGANTEAFFGQGTRLTVV.

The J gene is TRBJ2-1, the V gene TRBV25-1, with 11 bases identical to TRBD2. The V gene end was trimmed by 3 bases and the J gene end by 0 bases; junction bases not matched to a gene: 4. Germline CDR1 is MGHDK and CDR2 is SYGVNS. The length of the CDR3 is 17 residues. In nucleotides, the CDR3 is TGTGCCAGCAGTGATTTTAGCGGGAGGGGCTCCTACAATGAGCAGTTCTTC. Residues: CASSDFSGRGSYNEQFF. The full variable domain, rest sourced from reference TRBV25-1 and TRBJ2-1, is EADIYQTPRYLVIGTGKKITLECSQTMGHDKMYWYQQDPGMELHLIHYSYGVNSTEKGDLSSESTVSRIRTEHFPLTLESARPSHTSQYLCASSDFSGRGSYNEQFFGPGTRLTVL.

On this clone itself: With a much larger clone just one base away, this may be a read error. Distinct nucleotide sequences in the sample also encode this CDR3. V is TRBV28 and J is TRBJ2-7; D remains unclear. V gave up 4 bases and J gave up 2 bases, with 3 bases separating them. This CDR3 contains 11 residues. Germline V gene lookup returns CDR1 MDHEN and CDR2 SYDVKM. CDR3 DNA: TGTGCCAGCAGTTCCACCTACGAGCAGTACTTC. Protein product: CASSSTYEQYF.

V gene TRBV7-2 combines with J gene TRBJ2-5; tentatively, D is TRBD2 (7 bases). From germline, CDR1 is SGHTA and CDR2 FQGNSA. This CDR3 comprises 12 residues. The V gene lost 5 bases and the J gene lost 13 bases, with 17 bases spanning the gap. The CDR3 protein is CASSAQAGHRYF. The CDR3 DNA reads TGTGCCAGCAGCGCACAAGCGGGACATCGGTACTTC.

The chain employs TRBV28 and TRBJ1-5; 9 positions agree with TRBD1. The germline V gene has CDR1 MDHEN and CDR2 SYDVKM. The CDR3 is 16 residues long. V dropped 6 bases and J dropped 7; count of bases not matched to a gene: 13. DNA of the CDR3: TGTGCCAGCAGCTCACCCGACAGGGGGAAAGGACAGCCCCAGCATTTT. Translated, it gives CASSSPDRGKGQPQHF. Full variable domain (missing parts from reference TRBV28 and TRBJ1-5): DVKVTQSSRYLVKRTGEKVFLECVQDMDHENMFWYRQDPGLGLRLIYFSYDVKMKEKGDIPEGYSVSREKKERFSLILESASTNQTSMYLCASSSPDRGKGQPQHFGDGTRLSIL.

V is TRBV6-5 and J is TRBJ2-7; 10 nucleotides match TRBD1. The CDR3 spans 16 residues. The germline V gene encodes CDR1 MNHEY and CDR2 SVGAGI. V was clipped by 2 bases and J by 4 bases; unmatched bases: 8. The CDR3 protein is CASSYHKGTGAYEQYF. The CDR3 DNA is TGTGCCAGCAGTTACCATAAAGGGACAGGGGCGTACGAGCAGTACTTC.

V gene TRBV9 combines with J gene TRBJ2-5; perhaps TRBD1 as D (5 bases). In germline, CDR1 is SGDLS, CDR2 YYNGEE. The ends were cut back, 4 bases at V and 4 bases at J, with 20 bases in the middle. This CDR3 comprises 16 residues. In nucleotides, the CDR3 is TGTGCCAGCAGCCCCTCAACGAAGGGGCGCCTAGAGACCCAGTACTTC. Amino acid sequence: CASSPSTKGRLETQYF.

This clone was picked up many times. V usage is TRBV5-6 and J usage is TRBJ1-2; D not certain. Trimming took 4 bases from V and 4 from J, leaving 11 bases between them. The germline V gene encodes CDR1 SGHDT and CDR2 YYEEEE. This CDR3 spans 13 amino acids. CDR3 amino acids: CASSLGVSYGYTF. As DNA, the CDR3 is TGTGCCAGCAGCCTTGGCGTGTCCTATGGCTACACCTTC.

The CDR3: CASGLAGVRATQYF. CDR3 in DNA: TGTGCCAGCGGATTAGCGGGAGTGAGGGCTACGCAGTATTTT. The genes are TRBV28 and TRBJ2-3; 9 nucleotides match TRBD2. The germline gives CDR1 MDHEN, CDR2 SYDVKM. Unmatched junction bases numbered 11, after V lost 8 bases and J lost 8 bases. CDR3 length: 14 amino acids.

The CDR3 protein is CASRPPPFSGAVAEAFF. The CDR3, as DNA: TGTGCCAGCAGGCCACCTCCATTCTCGGGGGCTGTAGCTGAAGCTTTCTTT. The chain is built from TRBV28 and TRBJ1-1; a weak D match, TRBD1 (6 bases). V lost 6 bases, J lost 6 bases, and 26 bases lay in between. The CDR3 consists of 17 residues. Germline V lookup: CDR1 MDHEN, CDR2 SYDVKM.

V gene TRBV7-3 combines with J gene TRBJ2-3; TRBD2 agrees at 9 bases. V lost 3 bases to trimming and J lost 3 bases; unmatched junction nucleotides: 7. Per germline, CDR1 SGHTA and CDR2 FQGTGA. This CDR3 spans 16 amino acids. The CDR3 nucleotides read TGTGCCAGCAGCTTTCTGGCGGGAGGGCCGACAGATACGCAGTATTTT. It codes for CASSFLAGGPTDTQYF.

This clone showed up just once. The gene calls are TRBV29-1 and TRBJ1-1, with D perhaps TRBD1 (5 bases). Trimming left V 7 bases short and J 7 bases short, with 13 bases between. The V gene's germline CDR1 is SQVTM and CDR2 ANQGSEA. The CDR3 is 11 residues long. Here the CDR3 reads CSGKDQGEAFF. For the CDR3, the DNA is TGCAGCGGCAAAGACCAGGGTGAAGCTTTCTTT.

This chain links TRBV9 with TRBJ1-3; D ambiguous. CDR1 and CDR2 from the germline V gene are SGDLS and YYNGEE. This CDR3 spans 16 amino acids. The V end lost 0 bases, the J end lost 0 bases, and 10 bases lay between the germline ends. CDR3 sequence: CASSVAGGYSGNTIYF. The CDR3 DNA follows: TGTGCCAGCAGCGTAGCGGGAGGGTACTCTGGAAACACCATATATTTT.

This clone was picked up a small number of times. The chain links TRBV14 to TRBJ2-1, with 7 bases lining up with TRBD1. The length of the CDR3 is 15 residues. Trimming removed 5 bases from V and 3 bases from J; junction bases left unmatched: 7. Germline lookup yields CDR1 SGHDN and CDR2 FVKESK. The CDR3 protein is CASSMRGQSYNEQFF. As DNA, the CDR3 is TGTGCCAGCAGCATGAGGGGACAGAGCTACAATGAGCAGTTCTTC. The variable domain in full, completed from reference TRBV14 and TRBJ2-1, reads EAGVTQFPSHSVIEKGQTVTLRCDPISGHDNLYWYRRVMGKEIKFLLHFVKESKQDESGMPNNRFLAERTGGTYSTLKVQPAELEDSGVYFCASSMRGQSYNEQFFGPGTRLTVL.

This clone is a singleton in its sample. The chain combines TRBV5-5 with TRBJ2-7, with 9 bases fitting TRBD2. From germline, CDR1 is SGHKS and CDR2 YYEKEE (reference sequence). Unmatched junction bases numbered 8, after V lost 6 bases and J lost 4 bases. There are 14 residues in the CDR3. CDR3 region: CASKLAGTSYEQYF. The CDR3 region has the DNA TGTGCCAGCAAGCTAGCGGGGACGAGTTACGAGCAGTACTTC.

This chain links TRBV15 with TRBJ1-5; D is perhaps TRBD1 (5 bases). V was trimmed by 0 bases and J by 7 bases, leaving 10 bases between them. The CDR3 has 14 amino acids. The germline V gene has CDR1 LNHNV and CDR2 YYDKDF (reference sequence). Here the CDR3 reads CATSREGAGQPQHF. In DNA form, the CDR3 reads TGTGCCACCAGCAGAGAAGGGGCAGGGCAGCCCCAGCATTTT.

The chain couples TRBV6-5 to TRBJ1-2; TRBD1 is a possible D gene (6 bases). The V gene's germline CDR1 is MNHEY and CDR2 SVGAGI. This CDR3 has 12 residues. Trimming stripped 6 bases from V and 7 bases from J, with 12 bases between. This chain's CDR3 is CASSRLGGGYTF. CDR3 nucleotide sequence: TGTGCCAGCAGCCGTTTAGGGGGTGGCTACACCTTC.

CDR3 bases: TGTGCCATCAGTGTTCCTCCAGGGAAGGGGACCTACGAGCAGTACTTC. Amino acids: CAISVPPGKGTYEQYF. The gene calls are TRBV10-3 and TRBJ2-7; D perhaps matches TRBD1 (5 bases). Germline V gene sequence: CDR1 ENHRY, CDR2 SYGVKD. V lost 4 bases and J lost 2, with 18 bases in between. This CDR3 has 16 residues.

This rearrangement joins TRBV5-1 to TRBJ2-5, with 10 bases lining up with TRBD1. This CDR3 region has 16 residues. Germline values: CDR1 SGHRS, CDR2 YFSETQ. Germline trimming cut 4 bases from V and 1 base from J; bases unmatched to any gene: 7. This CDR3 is CASSATGTGAQETQYF. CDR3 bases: TGCGCCAGCAGCGCAACCGGGACAGGGGCCCAAGAGACCCAGTACTTC.

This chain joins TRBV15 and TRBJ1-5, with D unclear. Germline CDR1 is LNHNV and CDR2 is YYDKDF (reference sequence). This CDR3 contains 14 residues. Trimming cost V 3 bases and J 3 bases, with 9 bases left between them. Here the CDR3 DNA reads TGTGCCACCAGCAGGGGAGAGAACAATCAGCCCCAGCATTTT. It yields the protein CATSRGENNQPQHF.

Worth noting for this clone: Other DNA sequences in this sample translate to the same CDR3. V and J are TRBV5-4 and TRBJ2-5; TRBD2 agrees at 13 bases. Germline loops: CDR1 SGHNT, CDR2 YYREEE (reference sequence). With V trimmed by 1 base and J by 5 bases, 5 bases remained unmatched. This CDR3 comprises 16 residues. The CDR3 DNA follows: TGTGCCAGCAGCTTGAGGACTAGCGGGAGTGGGGAGACCCAGTACTTC. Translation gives CASSLRTSGSGETQYF.

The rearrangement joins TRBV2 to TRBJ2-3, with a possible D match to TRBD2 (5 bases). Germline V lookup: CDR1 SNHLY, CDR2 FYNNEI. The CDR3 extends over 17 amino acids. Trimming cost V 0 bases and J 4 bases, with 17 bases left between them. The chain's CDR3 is CASSEARTLGVSDTQYF. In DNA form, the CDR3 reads TGTGCCAGCAGTGAAGCGAGGACTCTAGGCGTATCAGATACGCAGTATTTT.

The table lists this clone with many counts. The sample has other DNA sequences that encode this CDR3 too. The CDR3 DNA follows: TGTGCCAGCAGTGAAGCGACTGGACCCAACTATGGCTACACCTTC. Its translation: CASSEATGPNYGYTF. The chain uses TRBV6-1 and TRBJ1-2; D gene unclear. Germline V gives CDR1 MNHNS, CDR2 SASEGT. This CDR3 is 15 amino acids long. The V end was cut by 0 bases, the J end by 2 bases, with 10 bases between.

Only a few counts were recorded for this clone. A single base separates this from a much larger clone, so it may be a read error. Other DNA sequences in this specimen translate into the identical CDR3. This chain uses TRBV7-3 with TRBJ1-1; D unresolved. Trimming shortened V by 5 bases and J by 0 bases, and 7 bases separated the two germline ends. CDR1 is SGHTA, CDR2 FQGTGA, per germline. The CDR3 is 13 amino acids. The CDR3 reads CASSLRMNTEAFF. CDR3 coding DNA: TGTGCCAGCAGCCTCAGGATGAACACTGAAGCTTTCTTT.

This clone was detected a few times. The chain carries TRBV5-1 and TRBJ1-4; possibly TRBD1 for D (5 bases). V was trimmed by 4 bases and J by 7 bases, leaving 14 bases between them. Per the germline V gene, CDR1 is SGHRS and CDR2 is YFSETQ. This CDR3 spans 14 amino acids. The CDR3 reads CASSIWGPGEKLFF. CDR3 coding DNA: TGCGCCAGCAGCATTTGGGGCCCCGGTGAAAAACTGTTTTTT.

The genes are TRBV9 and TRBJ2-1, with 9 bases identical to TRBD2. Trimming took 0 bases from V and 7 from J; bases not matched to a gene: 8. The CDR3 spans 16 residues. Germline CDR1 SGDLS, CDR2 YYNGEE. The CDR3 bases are TGTGCCAGCAGCGTAGGTAGCGGGAGAGGGTTGAATGAGCAGTTCTTC. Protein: CASSVGSGRGLNEQFF.